What follows is one TCR beta chain and its context. The sample comes from a study of blood T cell repertoires in COVID-19. On the study more broadly: PBMCs, B-cell-depleted T cells, or T cells were the source of the cDNA or gDNA that made up the material.

Sequencing was performed with immunoSEQ multiplex PCR; in TCRdb, only in-frame clones are kept and a portion is missing. The sample contains about 230,000 clones, 81% of which appear only once. Germline V gene data show CDR1 as ENHRY and CDR2 as SYGVKD. This CDR3 is 15 amino acids long. V was clipped by 0 bases and J by 4 bases, with 12 bases between them. Sample: peripheral blood. The chain has TRBV10-3 and TRBJ1-2, with D possibly being TRBD1 (5 bases). This sequence originates from a woman aged 80 or over with acute or convalescent COVID-19. In nucleotides, the CDR3 is TGTGCCATCAGTGAGTCTGGGGACGGGGGCTATGGCTACACCTTC. Residues: CAISESGDGGYGYTF.